The T cell receptor (beta chain) under discussion was sequenced for a study of early stage breast cancer tumors. Sequencing used immunoSEQ multiplex PCR; TCRdb keeps in-frame clones, though not all of them. The sample lists roughly 25,000 clones, less than 75% occurring once. The CDR3 has 17 residues. Trimming pared 4 bases from V and 0 bases from J, leaving 16 bases between. Germline loops: CDR1 LNHDA, CDR2 SQIVND (reference sequence). The sequence was obtained from a person between 55 and 69 years old with breast cancer. The V gene is TRBV19, the J gene TRBJ2-1; a weak D match, TRBD2 (5 bases). What was sequenced was breast tumor tissue. The CDR3 nucleotides are TGTGCCAGTAGTAGCGGGTGGTCGACCAGCTCCTACAATGAGCAGTTCTTC. Protein sequence: CASSSGWSTSSYNEQFF.